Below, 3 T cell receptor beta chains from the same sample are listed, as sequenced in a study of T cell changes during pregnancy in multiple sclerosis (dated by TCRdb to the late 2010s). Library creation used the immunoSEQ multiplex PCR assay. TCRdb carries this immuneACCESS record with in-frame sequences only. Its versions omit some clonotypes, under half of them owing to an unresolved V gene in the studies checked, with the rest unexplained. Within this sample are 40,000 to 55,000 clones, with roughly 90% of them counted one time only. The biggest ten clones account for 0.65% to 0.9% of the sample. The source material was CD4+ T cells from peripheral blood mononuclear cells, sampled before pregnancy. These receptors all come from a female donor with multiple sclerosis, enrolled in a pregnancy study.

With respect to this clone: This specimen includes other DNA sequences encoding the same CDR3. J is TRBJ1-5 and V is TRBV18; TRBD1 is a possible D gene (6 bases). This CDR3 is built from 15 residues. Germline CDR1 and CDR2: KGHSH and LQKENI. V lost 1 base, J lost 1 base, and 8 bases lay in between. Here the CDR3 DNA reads TGTGCCAGCTCACCACTACAGGGAAGCAATCAGCCCCAGCATTTT. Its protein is CASSPLQGSNQPQHF.

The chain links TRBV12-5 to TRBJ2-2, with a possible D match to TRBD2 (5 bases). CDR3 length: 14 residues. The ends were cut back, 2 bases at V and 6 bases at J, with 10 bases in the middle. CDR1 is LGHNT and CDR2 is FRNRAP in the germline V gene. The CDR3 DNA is TGTGCTAGTGGTTTGAGGGAGAGGGCCGGGGAGCTGTTTTTT. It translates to CASGLRERAGELFF. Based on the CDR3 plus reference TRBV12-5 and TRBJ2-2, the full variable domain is DARVTQTPRHKVTEMGQEVTMRCQPILGHNTVFWYRQTMMQGLELLAYFRNRAPLDDSGMPKDRFSAEMPDATLATLKIQPSEPRDSAVYFCASGLRERAGELFFGEGSRLTVL.

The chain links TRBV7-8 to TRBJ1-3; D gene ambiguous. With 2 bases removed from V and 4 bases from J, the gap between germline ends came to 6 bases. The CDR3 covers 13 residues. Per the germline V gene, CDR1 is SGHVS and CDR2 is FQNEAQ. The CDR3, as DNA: TGTGCCAGCAGCTTAAGTACAGGAAACACCATATATTTT. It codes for CASSLSTGNTIYF. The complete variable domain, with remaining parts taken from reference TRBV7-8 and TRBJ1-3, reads GAGVSQSPRYKVAKRGQDVALRCDPISGHVSLFWYQQALGQGPEFLTYFQNEAQLDKSGLPSDRFFAERPEGSVSTLKIQRTQQEDSAVYLCASSLSTGNTIYFGEGSWLTVV.